This T cell receptor (beta chain) was identified in a study of regulatory T cells in long-lasting Graves disease. Turning to the study itself: Antithyroid drug use was under 3 months in newly diagnosed Graves' patients.

Regarding time point: newly diagnosed GD, antithyroid drugs for less than 3 months. The TCR library was prepared using RNA isolated from PBMCs. Libraries of TCR beta came from iRepertoire HTBI primers plus Arm-PCR of CDR3 regions. TCRdb redid the calling of the multiplex PCR reads with MiXCR, one entry per CDR3 protein. The top ten hold 18% of the sample, which has 350,000 to 450,000 distinct CDR3 sequences, 12% seen once. This clonotype was seen at least ten times. The CDR3 length is 16 residues. The germline V gene encodes CDR1 KGHDR and CDR2 SFDVKD. The V end was cut by 3 bases, the J end by 1 base, with 12 bases between. In addition, the sample was reused for a study of T cells in Graves' hyperthyroidism and ophthalmopathy.

The TCR sequence derives from a woman younger than 30 with Graves disease. The sequenced sample was peripheral blood mononuclear cells (PBMCs), obtained at new diagnosis, from a patient treated with antithyroid drugs. This chain connects TRBV24-1 to TRBJ2-1; no reliable D call. The CDR3 DNA is TGTGCCACCAGTGATATAAGTACCCTATCCTACAATGAGCAGTTCTTC. Residues: CATSDISTLSYNEQFF.